The clone carrying this TCR beta chain was seen only once. The entry originates in a study of blood T cell repertoires in COVID-19. The wider study: T cells, B-cell-depleted T cells, or PBMCs supplied cDNA or gDNA.

CDR3 length: 15 residues. Germline lookup yields CDR1 SSHAT and CDR2 FNYEAQ (reference sequence). Deletions cut 1 base from V and 0 bases from J, with 10 bases between. Sequencing used immunoSEQ multiplex PCR; TCRdb keeps in-frame clones, though not all of them. The repertoire consists of under 400,000 clones, with 70% to 90% occurring once and the leading ten covering approximately 1.9%. Cohort assignment relied on participant-reported clinical history. This sequence was found in a man aged 35-49 years in a cohort exposed to, infected with or recovered from COVID-19 (not recorded which). The sequencing sample was made of PBMCs or T cells enriched from blood (not recorded which). The chain uses TRBV7-7 and TRBJ2-7; tentatively, D is TRBD2 (6 bases). CDR3 sequence (DNA): TGTGCCAGCAGCTTAGGTAGCGGAGTCTCCTACGAGCAGTACTTC. The encoded protein is CASSLGSGVSYEQYF. The full variable domain, in which reference TRBV7-7 and TRBJ2-7 provide the parts outside the CDR3, is GAGVSQSPRYKVTKRGQDVTLRCDPISSHATLYWYQQALGQGPEFLTYFNYEAQPDKSGLPSDRFSAERPEGSISTLTIQRTEQRDSAMYRCASSLGSGVSYEQYFGPGTRLTVT.